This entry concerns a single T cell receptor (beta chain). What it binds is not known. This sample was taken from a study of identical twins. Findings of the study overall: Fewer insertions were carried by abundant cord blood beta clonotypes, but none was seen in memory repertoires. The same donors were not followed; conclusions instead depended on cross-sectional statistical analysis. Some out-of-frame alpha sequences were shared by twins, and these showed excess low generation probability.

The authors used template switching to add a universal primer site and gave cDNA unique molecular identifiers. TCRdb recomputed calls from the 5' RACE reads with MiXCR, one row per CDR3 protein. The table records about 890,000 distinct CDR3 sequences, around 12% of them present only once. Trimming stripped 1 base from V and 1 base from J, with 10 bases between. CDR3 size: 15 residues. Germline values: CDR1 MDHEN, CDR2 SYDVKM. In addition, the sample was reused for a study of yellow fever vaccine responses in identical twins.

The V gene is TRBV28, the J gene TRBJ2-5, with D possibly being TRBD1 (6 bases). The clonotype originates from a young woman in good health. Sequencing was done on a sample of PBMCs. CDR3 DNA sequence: TGTGCCAGCAGTTTATTTGGGGGCACCCAAGAGACCCAGTACTTC. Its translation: CASSLFGGTQETQYF.